This TCR beta chain was sequenced during a study of cytomegalovirus exposure and HLA in healthy donors. For this clone: Its target is unknown.

General observations from the study: Earlier analysis looked at TCR beta V segments, and most were productive about 90% or about 30% of the time. In a later analysis, TCR association rates varied by HLA locus: DRB1 most, HLA-C fewest.

The PCR made use of 60 Vbeta and 13 Jbeta primers. Only in-frame clones appear in the TCRdb table, and some are missing; sequencing was by immunoSEQ multiplex PCR. The table records about 98,000 clones, around 74% of them present only once. The germline CDR1 and CDR2 sequences are SGHRS and YFSETQ. V was cut by 3 bases and J by 10 bases, with 16 bases left in between. There are 13 residues in the CDR3. The receptor was isolated from a male donor in good health and CMV-seronegative. Sequenced material: PBMCs. This chain uses TRBV5-1 with TRBJ1-2; D is ambiguous. DNA of the CDR3: TGCGCCAGCAGCTGGGAGGCGGAACAGCTCTACACCTTC. Its protein product is CASSWEAEQLYTF. The whole variable domain, filled in from reference TRBV5-1 and TRBJ1-2, reads KAGVTQTPRYLIKTRGQQVTLSCSPISGHRSVSWYQQTPGQGLQFLFEYFSETQRNKGNFPGRFSGRQFSNSRSEMNVSTLELGDSALYLCASSWEAEQLYTFGSGTRLTVV.